These 25 T cell receptor beta chains were all obtained from the same sample, sequenced in a study of graft-versus-host responses after intestinal transplantation (dated by TCRdb to about 2021). The time point tag for this specimen amounts to: cells obtained before transplantation from donor or recipient. Libraries were built with the immunoSEQ multiplex PCR assay. TCRdb took this table from immuneACCESS and kept in-frame rearrangements with V and J called. Such tables lack part of the clones; where checked against another copy, unresolved V genes explain under half of the gap, and the rest is unexplained. The sample contains around 67,000 clones, under 90% of them found a single time. 0.39% of the sample lies in the top ten. Their cognate antigens are unknown. The sequencing used unstimulated CD4+ T cells sorted from spleen or lymph node cells, collected before transplant. Source of these receptors: a human donor who was the organ donor for an intestinal transplant.

The rearrangement uses TRBV7-6 and TRBJ2-4, with 11 positions matching TRBD1. Unmatched junction bases numbered 8, after V lost 4 bases and J lost 9 bases. In germline, CDR1 is SGHVS, CDR2 FNYEAQ. The CDR3 is made up of 15 amino acids. CDR3 DNA: TGTGCCAGCAGCTCCGGGACAGGGGGAATTGGCATTCAGTACTTC. Translation gives CASSSGTGGIGIQYF.

The chain joins TRBV7-2 to TRBJ2-7, with D possibly TRBD1 on 6 matching bases. The ends were cut back, 5 bases at V and 2 bases at J, with 10 bases in the middle. This CDR3 region has 13 residues. The germline CDR1 and CDR2 sequences are SGHTA and FQGNSA. CDR3 nucleotide sequence: TGTGCCAGCAGCCACGGACAGACCTACGAGCAGTACGTC. Protein: CASSHGQTYEQYV.

The genes are TRBV28 and TRBJ2-2, with TRBD1 as a possible D gene (6 bases). The CDR3 is 14 residues long. V dropped 11 bases and J dropped 1 base, with 14 bases sitting between them. Per the germline V gene, CDR1 is MDHEN and CDR2 is SYDVKM. Here the CDR3 DNA reads TGTGCCGGCTTTGGGGGACAGAACACCGGGGAGCTGTTTTTT. Translating it yields CAGFGGQNTGELFF.

V is TRBV19 and J is TRBJ2-3; no clear D gene. The CDR3 extends over 12 amino acids. V lost 5 bases and J lost 5, with 8 bases in between. Germline values: CDR1 LNHDA, CDR2 SQIVND (reference sequence). CDR3 DNA sequence: TGTGCCAGTAGTGAGGTGGGAGATACGCAGTATTTT. Translating gives CASSEVGDTQYF.

The chain is built from TRBV30 and TRBJ2-7; the match to TRBD2 covers 15 bases. Germline values: CDR1 GTSNPN, CDR2 SVGIG (reference sequence). This CDR3 is built from 16 residues. V was pared by 3 bases and J by 7 bases, with 10 bases of the junction left unmatched. In DNA, the CDR3 is TGTGCCTGGAGCCGTCGAGGGGGACTAGCGGGGGGAGAGCAGTACGTC. This gives the protein CAWSRRGGLAGGEQYV.

The rearrangement uses TRBV4-2 and TRBJ1-6; D perhaps matches TRBD1 (5 bases). The CDR3 has 14 amino acids. Germline values: CDR1 LGHNA, CDR2 YNFKEQ. V was clipped by 4 bases and J by 7 bases, with 11 bases between them. The CDR3 loop is CASSPKRGNSPLHF. DNA for the CDR3: TGTGCCAGCAGCCCGAAACGGGGGAATTCACCCCTCCACTTT.

This clone was counted a single time. The V and J genes are TRBV7-2 and TRBJ1-6; 9 bases map to TRBD1. J was trimmed by 7 bases and V by 5 bases; bases with no gene match: 9. The CDR3 is 16 amino acids. Germline loops: CDR1 SGHTA, CDR2 FQGNSA. CDR3 in amino acids: CASSTRPGQGNSPLHF. In DNA, the CDR3 is TGTGCCAGCAGCACGAGACCGGGACAGGGAAATTCACCCCTCCACTTT.

The V and J genes are TRBV29-1 and TRBJ1-5; weak D call: TRBD1 (6 bases). Germline CDR1 SQVTM, CDR2 ANQGSEA. Trimming left V 3 bases short and J 6 bases short, with 12 bases between. This CDR3 region has 13 residues. The CDR3 sequence: CSVELGAGQPQHF. In DNA, the CDR3 is TGCAGCGTTGAGTTGGGGGCGGGTCAGCCCCAGCATTTT. Complete variable domain (other parts from reference TRBV29-1 and TRBJ1-5): SAVISQKPSRDICQRGTSLTIQCQVDSQVTMMFWYRQQPGQSLTLIATANQGSEATYESGFVIDKFPISRPNLTFSTLTVSNMSPEDSSIYLCSVELGAGQPQHFGDGTRLSIL.

The chain uses TRBV6-6 and TRBJ2-5; 7 nucleotides line up with TRBD1. This CDR3 region has 14 residues. V lost 2 bases to trimming and J lost 5 bases; unmatched junction nucleotides: 5. CDR1 and CDR2 from the germline V gene are MNHNY and SVGAGI (reference sequence). The CDR3, as DNA: TGTGCCAGCAGTTACCGACAGGGCGGCGAGACCCAGTACTTC. Its translation is CASSYRQGGETQYF.

This chain's CDR3 is CASSDGPGSSGTQYF. In DNA, the CDR3 is TGCGCCAGCAGTGATGGGCCCGGCTCCAGCGGGACCCAGTACTTC. The V call is TRBV4-1, the J call TRBJ2-5; the D gene is possibly TRBD2 (5 bases). The germline V gene has CDR1 MGHRA and CDR2 YSYEKL. CDR3 length equals 15 residues. The germline V and J ends were trimmed by 6 bases and 7 bases, with 21 bases remaining between them.

The chain links TRBV6-5 to TRBJ1-3; tentatively, D is TRBD1 (6 bases). Germline loops: CDR1 MNHEY, CDR2 SVGAGI. The CDR3 length is 15 residues. The V gene lost 0 bases and the J gene lost 7 bases, with 13 bases spanning the gap. CDR3 sequence (DNA): TGTGCCAGCAGTTACTCGACAGGAGTTAGCAACACCATATATTTT. Its translation is CASSYSTGVSNTIYF.

V and J are TRBV29-1 and TRBJ1-1, with D perhaps matching TRBD1 (6 bases). Germline V lookup: CDR1 SQVTM, CDR2 ANQGSEA. The CDR3 extends over 14 amino acids. V was pared by 7 bases and J by 4 bases, with 19 bases between. The CDR3 region has the DNA TGCAGCGGACAGGTCCTACTGGGGAGCACTGAAGCTTTCTTT. Translating gives CSGQVLLGSTEAFF.

This chain links TRBV5-1 with TRBJ1-1; possible D gene TRBD1, 5 bases. V was clipped by 3 bases and J by 4 bases, with 16 bases between them. Looked up from germline, CDR1 is SGHRS and CDR2 is YFSETQ. This CDR3 has 15 residues. CDR3 nucleotides: TGCGCCAGCAGCTCTCAAACCCGGGGGGTCACTGAAGCTTTCTTT. It specifies CASSSQTRGVTEAFF.

The chain recombines TRBV19 with TRBJ1-5; D unresolved. The germline V gene encodes CDR1 LNHDA and CDR2 SQIVND (reference sequence). Trimming removed 6 bases at V and 8 bases at J, with 14 bases between. The CDR3 is made up of 13 amino acids. This chain's CDR3 is CASRILDREPQHF. DNA of the CDR3: TGTGCCAGTAGGATTCTGGATCGGGAGCCCCAGCATTTT.

The chain uses TRBV5-6 and TRBJ1-6, with 8 bases that match TRBD1. The CDR3 runs to 14 residues. After removal of 2 bases from V and 10 bases from J, the junction contained 5 bases not matched to a gene. The germline V gene encodes CDR1 SGHDT and CDR2 YYEEEE. The CDR3 DNA reads TGTGCCAGCAGCTTTTTCACAGGGGGGTCACCCCTCCACTTT. Translated: CASSFFTGGSPLHF.

The chain has TRBV18 and TRBJ2-5; tentative D call: TRBD2 (5 bases). V lost 6 bases, J lost 3 bases, and 11 bases lay in between. Germline CDR1 KGHSH, CDR2 LQKENI. The CDR3 has 13 residues. The CDR3 DNA reads as TGTGCCAGCTCTCGGGTGAGGGAAGAGACCCAGTACTTC. Translating gives CASSRVREETQYF. The complete variable domain, with remaining parts taken from reference TRBV18 and TRBJ2-5, reads NAGVMQNPRHLVRRRGQEARLRCSPMKGHSHVYWYRQLPEEGLKFMVYLQKENIIDESGMPKERFSAEFPKEGPSILRIQQVVRGDSAAYFCASSRVREETQYFGPGTRLLVL.

The V gene is TRBV2, the J gene TRBJ1-2; perhaps TRBD1 as D (6 bases). Germline lookup yields CDR1 SNHLY and CDR2 FYNNEI. The CDR3 extends over 13 amino acids. Trimming stripped 5 bases from V and 5 bases from J, with 12 bases between. In nucleotides, the CDR3 is TGTGCCAGCAGTCCCCGACAGGATTATGGCTACACCTTC. Protein sequence: CASSPRQDYGYTF.

Details on this clone: Within the sample, other DNA sequences also encode this same CDR3. V gene TRBV7-3 combines with J gene TRBJ1-1; D is unresolved. CDR1 SGHTA and CDR2 FQGTGA come from the germline V gene. CDR3 length: 14 amino acids. Deletions cut 1 base from V and 2 bases from J, with 8 bases between. The CDR3 DNA reads as TGTGCCAGCAGCTTAAGTGGGCTCAACACTGAAGCTTTCTTT. Translation: CASSLSGLNTEAFF.

The rearrangement joins TRBV7-2 to TRBJ2-3, with a weak D call TRBD1 (5 bases). The CDR3 length is 13 residues. The germline V gene encodes CDR1 SGHTA and CDR2 FQGNSA. Trimming shortened V by 3 bases and J by 9 bases, and 13 bases separated the two germline ends. CDR3 region: CASSLPTARTQYF. The CDR3 DNA is TGTGCCAGCAGCTTGCCGACAGCCAGGACGCAGTATTTT.

Comments on this clone: Germline and junction disagree at one end, which may indicate a read error. J is TRBJ2-1 and V is TRBV7-7; 11 bases map to TRBD2. Germline assignment: CDR1 SSHAT and CDR2 FNYEAQ (reference sequence). This CDR3 comprises 15 residues. The CDR3: CASSLVSGGAGEQFF. Written as DNA, the CDR3 is TGTGCTAGCAGCTTAGTTAGCGGGGGGGCCGGTGAGCAGTTCTTC. Combining the CDR3 with reference TRBV7-7 and TRBJ2-1 gives the whole variable domain GAGVSQSPRYKVTKRGQDVTLRCDPISSHATLYWYQQALGQGPEFLTYFNYEAQPDKSGLPSDRFSAERPEGSISTLTIQRTEQRDSAMYRCASSLVSGGAGEQFFGPGTRLTVL.

Comment on this clone: One end of the junction is discordant with germline, which a read error may explain. This chain joins TRBV7-7 and TRBJ1-6, with 7 bases lining up with TRBD1. This CDR3 contains 15 residues. The germline V gene encodes CDR1 SSHAT and CDR2 FNYEAQ (reference sequence). The CDR3 is CASSPTGVRNSPLHF. In nucleotides, the CDR3 is TGTGCTAGCAGCCCTACAGGGGTTCGGAATTCACCCCTCCACTTT. Using reference TRBV7-7 and TRBJ1-6 for the parts outside the CDR3, the full variable domain is GAGVSQSPRYKVTKRGQDVTLRCDPISSHATLYWYQQALGQGPEFLTYFNYEAQPDKSGLPSDRFSAERPEGSISTLTIQRTEQRDSAMYRCASSPTGVRNSPLHFGNGTRLTVT.

The DNA for the CDR3 is TGTGCCAGCTCACCACGCGGGACTAGCGGGGGGGCGAACACCGGGGAGCTGTTTTTT. Translating it yields CASSPRGTSGGANTGELFF. V and J are TRBV18 and TRBJ2-2; TRBD2 aligns across 16 bases. V shed 1 base and J 0 bases; nucleotides not matched to a gene: 2. Germline loops: CDR1 KGHSH, CDR2 LQKENI. This CDR3 is built from 19 residues. Together with reference TRBV18 and TRBJ2-2, the CDR3 gives the full variable domain: NAGVMQNPRHLVRRRGQEARLRCSPMKGHSHVYWYRQLPEEGLKFMVYLQKENIIDESGMPKERFSAEFPKEGPSILRIQQVVRGDSAAYFCASSPRGTSGGANTGELFFGEGSRLTVL.

The chain uses TRBV2 and TRBJ2-5, with a tentative D call TRBD2 (7 bases). The CDR3 covers 14 residues. Germline-derived CDR1 and CDR2 are SNHLY and FYNNEI. Between the trimmed V and J ends, which lost 8 bases and 5 bases, there was a span of 18 bases. CDR3 sequence: CASAGRGAKETQYF. CDR3 in DNA: TGTGCCAGCGCCGGCCGGGGGGCGAAGGAGACCCAGTACTTC.

This chain links TRBV7-2 with TRBJ2-3; the D is unclear. The V gene's germline CDR1 is SGHTA and CDR2 FQGNSA. This CDR3 comprises 13 residues. Trimming removed 4 bases from V and 4 bases from J, with 9 bases in between. In nucleotides, the CDR3 is TGTGCCAGCAGCTCCCGGGTTTCAGATACGCAGTATTTT. Encoded protein: CASSSRVSDTQYF. The whole variable domain, remainder taken from reference TRBV7-2 and TRBJ2-3, is GAGVSQSPSNKVTEKGKDVELRCDPISGHTALYWYRQSLGQGLEFLIYFQGNSAPDKSGLPSDRFSAERTGGSVSTLTIQRTQQEDSAVYLCASSSRVSDTQYFGPGTRLTVL.

The J gene is TRBJ1-2, the V gene TRBV6-5; the D gene is possibly TRBD1 (5 bases). The CDR3 consists of 16 residues. Looked up from germline, CDR1 is MNHEY and CDR2 is SVGAGI. Trimming pared 2 bases from V and 8 bases from J, leaving 21 bases between. CDR3 bases: TGTGCCAGCAGTTACGTGACTGGCGAGGGGAGGAAAGGCTACACCTTC. Its protein product is CASSYVTGEGRKGYTF.